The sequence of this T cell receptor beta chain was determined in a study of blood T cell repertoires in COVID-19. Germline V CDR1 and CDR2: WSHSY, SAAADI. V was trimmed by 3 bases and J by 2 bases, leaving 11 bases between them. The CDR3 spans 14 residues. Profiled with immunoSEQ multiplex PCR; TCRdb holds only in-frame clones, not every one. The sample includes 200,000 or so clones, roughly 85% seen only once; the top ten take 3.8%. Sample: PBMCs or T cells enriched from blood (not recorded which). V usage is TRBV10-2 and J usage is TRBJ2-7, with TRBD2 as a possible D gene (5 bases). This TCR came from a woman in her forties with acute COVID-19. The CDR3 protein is CASSDPRGPYEQYF. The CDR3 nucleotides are TGCGCCAGCAGTGACCCCCGAGGGCCCTACGAGCAGTACTTC.